This T cell receptor beta chain was identified in a study of T cell responses to AZD1222 COVID-19 vaccine. Turning to the study itself: It was second doses at about 4 or about 12 weeks that were pooled. Notes on the study in general: The study reported that nearly half of spike-specific TCRs target unmutated variant regions. Spike-wide coverage was observed for vaccine-associated CD4 TCRs, with dominant responses at 160-218 and 743-854.

Profiling relied on immunoSEQ multiplex PCR, and the TCRdb table lists in-frame clones only, not all of them. The sample carries roughly 70,000 clones, roughly 82% recorded once. This clone was observed a single time. Its matching antigen is unknown. Trimming pared 3 bases from V and 5 bases from J, leaving 13 bases between. The CDR3 is 13 amino acids. Germline loops: CDR1 SQVTM, CDR2 ANQGSEA. This TCR was recovered from an adult in good health. The genes are TRBV29-1 and TRBJ1-1; D call uncertain. This specimen was peripheral blood, taken on day 0 of AZD1222 vaccination. This CDR3 is CSVDNLGGTEAFF. The CDR3 nucleotides read TGCAGCGTTGATAATTTGGGTGGGACTGAAGCTTTCTTT.